A single sample is the source of the 18 T cell receptor beta chains below, sequenced in a study of blood T cell repertoires in COVID-19. Clones were sequenced by immunoSEQ multiplex PCR, and TCRdb holds only the in-frame ones, with some missing. The profile covers approximately 300,000 clones, with about nine tenths appearing a single time and 1% taken by the ten largest. Sequences were obtained from peripheral blood. All receptors derive from a man aged 50-59 years with active or convalescent COVID-19.

CDR3 in amino acids: CASSPKRESTDTQYF. CDR3 nucleotide sequence: TGTGCCAGCTCACCTAAGCGGGAGAGCACAGATACGCAGTATTTT. The chain has TRBV18 and TRBJ2-3, with 8 bases that match TRBD2. Germline assignment: CDR1 KGHSH and CDR2 LQKENI. The CDR3 sequence is 15 residues long. J lost 0 bases, V lost 3 bases, and 2 bases had no gene match. The full variable domain, in which reference TRBV18 and TRBJ2-3 provide the parts outside the CDR3, is NAGVMQNPRHLVRRRGQEARLRCSPMKGHSHVYWYRQLPEEGLKFMVYLQKENIIDESGMPKERFSAEFPKEGPSILRIQQVVRGDSAAYFCASSPKRESTDTQYFGPGTRLTVL.

The genes are TRBV5-6 and TRBJ1-3; 7 bases fit TRBD1. Trimming took 9 bases from V and 3 from J; bases not matched to a gene: 6. The CDR3 loop spans 13 amino acids. From germline, CDR1 is SGHDT and CDR2 YYEEEE. CDR3 sequence: CATGTDDGNTIYF. The CDR3 nucleotides are TGTGCCACCGGGACAGACGATGGAAACACCATATATTTT. Based on the CDR3 plus reference TRBV5-6 and TRBJ1-3, the full variable domain is DAGVTQSPTHLIKTRGQQVTLRCSPKSGHDTVSWYQQALGQGPQFIFQYYEEEERQRGNFPDRFSGHQFPNYSSELNVNALLLGDSALYLCATGTDDGNTIYFGEGSWLTVV.

The rearrangement joins TRBV19 to TRBJ1-1; D is uncertain. CDR1 is LNHDA and CDR2 is SQIVND in the germline V gene (reference sequence). The ends were cut back, 7 bases at V and 6 bases at J, with 9 bases in the middle. This CDR3 has 11 residues. The CDR3 loop is CASIWAAEAFF. The CDR3 bases are TGTGCCAGTATATGGGCCGCTGAAGCTTTCTTT.

J is TRBJ2-7 and V is TRBV6-5, with a weak D call TRBD1 (6 bases). Germline V gene data show CDR1 as MNHEY and CDR2 as SVGAGI. The CDR3 totals 15 residues. Trimming pared 0 bases from V and 2 bases from J, leaving 11 bases between. For the CDR3, the DNA is TGTGCCAGCAGTTACTCACGTTGGGGGCCCTACGAGCAGTACTTC. Translated, it gives CASSYSRWGPYEQYF.

J is TRBJ1-1 and V is TRBV13, with no clear D. V shed 2 bases and J shed 1 base, with 5 bases lying between them. Germline CDR1 reads PRHDT; CDR2 reads FYEKMQ (reference sequence). This CDR3 is built from 13 residues. The CDR3 nucleotides read TGTGCCAGCAGCTTACGCAGGAACACTGAAGCTTTCTTT. Translated, it gives CASSLRRNTEAFF.

In this sample, this clone turned up a few times. The chain recombines TRBV4-2 with TRBJ2-1; 10 nucleotides match TRBD2. This CDR3 is 18 amino acids long. From germline, CDR1 is LGHNA and CDR2 YNFKEQ. V trimming: 0 bases; J trimming: 7 bases; junction bases outside the gene matches: 12. The CDR3 loop is CASSQDASGRPPGNEQFF. The CDR3, as DNA: TGTGCCAGCAGCCAAGATGCTAGCGGGAGACCCCCTGGAAATGAGCAGTTCTTC.

The chain links TRBV7-9 to TRBJ1-6; 7 bases line up with TRBD1. The CDR3 contains 15 residues. The junction had 7 bases not matched to a gene; V was cut back by 5 bases and J by 6 bases. The germline CDR1 and CDR2 sequences are SEHNR and FQNEAQ (reference sequence). The CDR3 bases are TGTGCCAGCAGCCCGGACAGGCTGTCTAATTCACCCCTCCACTTT. Protein: CASSPDRLSNSPLHF.

As DNA, the CDR3 is TGCGCCAGCAGCTTGTGGGGCGGGGATGCCAAAAACATTCAGTACTTC. Amino acids: CASSLWGGDAKNIQYF. V and J are TRBV5-1 and TRBJ2-4, with D perhaps matching TRBD2 (6 bases). Trimming shortened V by 1 base and J by 1 base, and 12 bases separated the two germline ends. This CDR3 has 16 residues. Germline CDR1 is SGHRS and CDR2 is YFSETQ.

This rearrangement joins TRBV28 to TRBJ2-7; 8 bases align to TRBD2. This CDR3 spans 14 amino acids. J gave up 0 bases and V 7 bases, and 5 bases lay outside the gene matches. CDR1 is MDHEN, CDR2 SYDVKM, per germline. CDR3 in amino acids: CASISSGHSYEQYF. The CDR3, as DNA: TGTGCCAGCATCTCTAGCGGGCACTCCTACGAGCAGTACTTC.

The chain couples TRBV6-2 or TRBV6-3 to TRBJ1-5; TRBD1 might be the D (6 bases). The length of the CDR3 is 15 residues. Germline loops: CDR1 MNHEY, CDR2 SVGEGT. The germline V and J ends were trimmed by 6 bases and 0 bases, with 12 bases remaining between them. CDR3 in amino acids: CASSWTEHSNQPQHF. The CDR3 DNA reads TGTGCCAGCAGCTGGACAGAACATAGCAATCAGCCCCAGCATTTT.

The gene calls are TRBV11-1 and TRBJ2-7, with 10 bases aligning to TRBD1. The CDR3 covers 12 residues. V trimming: 8 bases; J trimming: 6 bases; junction bases outside the gene matches: 4. Germline CDR1 and CDR2: SGHAT and FQDESV (reference sequence). DNA for the CDR3: TGTGCCAGCCGGGGACAGGGGACCGAGCAGTACTTC. It encodes CASRGQGTEQYF. The full variable domain, its missing parts supplied by reference TRBV11-1 and TRBJ2-7, is EAEVAQSPRYKITEKSQAVAFWCDPISGHATLYWYRQILGQGPELLVQFQDESVVDDSQLPKDRFSAERLKGVDSTLKIQPAELGDSAMYLCASRGQGTEQYFGPGTRLTVT.

The rearrangement links TRBV30 to TRBJ2-7; perhaps TRBD2 as D (7 bases). V lost 0 bases and J 9 bases, leaving 18 bases between the germline ends. Germline CDR1 is GTSNPN and CDR2 is SVGIG (reference sequence). The CDR3 has 14 amino acids. CDR3 coding DNA: TGTGCCTGGAGTGTATCAGGGGAGGGGATCGGGCAGTACTTC. This gives the protein CAWSVSGEGIGQYF.

DNA for the CDR3: TGTGCCAGCAGCCAAGAGATGTGGCGGGGGGGCGGAGAGACCCAGTACTTC. Protein product: CASSQEMWRGGGETQYF. V and J are TRBV3-1 (or the pseudogene TRBV3-2) and TRBJ2-5, with TRBD2 matching 9 bases. CDR1 is LGHDT and CDR2 is YNNKEL in the germline V gene (reference sequence). The trim removed 0 bases at V and 4 bases at J, leaving 9 bases unmatched. This CDR3 is built from 17 residues.

The CDR3 sequence is CASSATRDTEAFF. In DNA form, the CDR3 reads TGTGCCAGCAGTGCAACCAGGGACACTGAAGCTTTCTTT. The chain links TRBV6-4 to TRBJ1-1, with a weak D call TRBD1 (5 bases). V was shortened by 4 bases and J by 3 bases, with 9 bases between the two germline ends. This CDR3 has 13 residues. Germline-derived CDR1 and CDR2 are MRHNA and SNTAGT.

The chain recombines TRBV18 with TRBJ1-3; 7 bases agree with TRBD1. This CDR3 spans 15 amino acids. The germline CDR1 and CDR2 sequences are KGHSH and LQKENI. V was pared by 5 bases and J by 1 base, with 5 bases of the junction left unmatched. In DNA form, the CDR3 reads TGTGCCAGCTCATACGAGACAGGGTCTGGAAACACCATATATTTT. Translation gives CASSYETGSGNTIYF.

This rearrangement joins TRBV15 to TRBJ1-1; D is possibly TRBD1 (6 bases). Germline V lookup: CDR1 LNHNV, CDR2 YYDKDF (reference sequence). CDR3 length equals 14 residues. V dropped 5 bases and J dropped 3 bases, with 13 bases sitting between them. The CDR3 DNA is TGTGCCACCAGCGGAGCCGGGGGGCACACTGAAGCTTTCTTT. Translated: CATSGAGGHTEAFF.

The rearrangement joins TRBV12-3 or TRBV12-4 to TRBJ1-2, with no clear D. This CDR3 spans 13 amino acids. The V end lost 6 bases, the J end lost 3 bases, and 11 bases lay between the germline ends. The CDR3 loop reads CASRTSRDYGYTF. CDR3 bases: TGTGCCAGCAGAACTTCGAGGGACTATGGCTACACCTTC.

V and J are TRBV10-2 and TRBJ1-3; the D is unclear. CDR3 length equals 14 residues. Germline V CDR1 and CDR2: WSHSY, SAAADI. The V end lost 6 bases, the J end lost 0 bases, and 9 bases lay between the germline ends. This chain's CDR3 is CASRAGGSGNTIYF. For the CDR3, the DNA is TGCGCCAGCAGGGCCGGAGGCTCTGGAAACACCATATATTTT.